This T cell receptor beta chain comes out of a study of cytomegalovirus exposure and HLA in healthy donors. There were likely unrecorded immune exposures, though donors were nominally healthy when sampled. Use of 60 Vbeta and 13 Jbeta primers characterized the PCR. The table came from immunoSEQ multiplex PCR; TCRdb's copy has only in-frame clones and leaves some out. Of about 83,000 clones listed, under 80% were seen once; the top ten hold 3.5% to 5%. Findings and caveats of the study: The number of N-insertions in an Asian-associated ancestry cluster was reportedly below the approximately 700-donor mean in a later analysis.

Comments on this clone: Its antigen is undetermined. Other DNA variants within this sample encode the same CDR3.

V dropped 1 base and J dropped 4 bases, with 7 bases sitting between them. The CDR3 contains 13 residues. Germline CDR1 SGHAT, CDR2 FQNNGV. The sequenced material came from PBMCs. This TCR came from a man in his sixties in good health and CMV-seronegative. This chain links TRBV11-2 with TRBJ1-2; D unresolved. The CDR3 loop reads CASSLAGGYGYTF. As DNA, the CDR3 is TGTGCCAGCAGCTTAGCCGGTGGCTATGGCTACACCTTC.